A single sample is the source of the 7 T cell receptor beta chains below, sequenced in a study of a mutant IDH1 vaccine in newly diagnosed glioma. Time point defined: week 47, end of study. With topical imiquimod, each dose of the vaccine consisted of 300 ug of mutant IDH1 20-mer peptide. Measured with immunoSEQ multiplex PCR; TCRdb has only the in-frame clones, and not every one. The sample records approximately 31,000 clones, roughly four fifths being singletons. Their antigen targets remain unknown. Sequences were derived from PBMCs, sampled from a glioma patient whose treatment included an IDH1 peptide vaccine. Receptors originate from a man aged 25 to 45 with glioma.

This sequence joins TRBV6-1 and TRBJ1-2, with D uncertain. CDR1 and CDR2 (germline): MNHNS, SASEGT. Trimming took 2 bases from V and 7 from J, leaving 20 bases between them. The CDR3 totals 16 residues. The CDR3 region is CASSESIWASLTGYTF. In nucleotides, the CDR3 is TGTGCCAGCAGTGAAAGTATTTGGGCATCGTTGACTGGCTACACCTTC.

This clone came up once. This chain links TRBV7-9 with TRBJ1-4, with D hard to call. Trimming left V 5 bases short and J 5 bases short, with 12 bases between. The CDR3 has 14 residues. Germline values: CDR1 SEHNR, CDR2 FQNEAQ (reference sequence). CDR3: CASSTAAPNEKLFF. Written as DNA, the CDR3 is TGTGCCAGCAGCACAGCCGCTCCGAATGAAAAACTGTTTTTT.

The CDR3 is CASSFGGGRDSRGYTF. The CDR3 bases are TGTGCCAGCAGCTTTGGGGGCGGACGAGACAGCAGGGGCTACACCTTC. The gene calls are TRBV13 and TRBJ1-2; possible D gene TRBD1, 6 bases. V was trimmed by 3 bases and J by 8 bases, leaving 22 bases between them. The germline gives CDR1 PRHDT, CDR2 FYEKMQ (reference sequence). The CDR3 has 16 amino acids.

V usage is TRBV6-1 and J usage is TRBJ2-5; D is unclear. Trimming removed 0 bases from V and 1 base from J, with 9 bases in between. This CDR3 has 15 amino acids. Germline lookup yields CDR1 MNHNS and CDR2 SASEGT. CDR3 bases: TGTGCCAGCAGTGAAGCGCTAACAATCCAAGAGACCCAGTACTTC. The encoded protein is CASSEALTIQETQYF.

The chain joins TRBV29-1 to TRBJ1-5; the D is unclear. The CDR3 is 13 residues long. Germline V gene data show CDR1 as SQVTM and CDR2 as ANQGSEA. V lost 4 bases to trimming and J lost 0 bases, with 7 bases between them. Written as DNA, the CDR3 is TGCAGCGTTGCCAAGGATAGCAATCAGCCCCAGCATTTT. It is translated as CSVAKDSNQPQHF.

CDR3 nucleotides: TGTGCCAGCTCACCGGGACAGTCCTACGAGCAGTACTTC. This gives the protein CASSPGQSYEQYF. This chain uses TRBV18 with TRBJ2-7, with TRBD1 matching 7 bases. The CDR3 is 13 residues long. Germline CDR1 reads KGHSH; CDR2 reads LQKENI. V lost 3 bases, J lost 1 base, and 0 bases stayed unmatched.

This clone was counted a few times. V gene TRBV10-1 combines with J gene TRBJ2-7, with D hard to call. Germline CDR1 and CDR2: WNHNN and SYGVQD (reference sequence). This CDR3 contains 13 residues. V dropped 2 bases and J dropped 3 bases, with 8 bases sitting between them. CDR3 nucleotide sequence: TGCGCCAGCAGTGAGAACCAGAACTACGAGCAGTACTTC. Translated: CASSENQNYEQYF.